Sequencing of this T cell receptor (beta chain) was carried out in a study of sequential checkpoint blockade in melanoma. TCRdb's table, derived via immunoSEQ multiplex PCR, lists solely in-frame clones and lacks some. The sample carries approximately 11,000 clones, around 84% recorded once. The treatment denotes: randomized to nivolumab then ipilimumab (arm A) or the reverse (arm B). The CDR3 has 12 residues. Trimming left V 5 bases short and J 0 bases short, with 5 bases between. The germline gives CDR1 PRHDT, CDR2 FYEKMQ (reference sequence). This specimen consisted of CD8+ T cells sorted from blood (inferred from file names), obtained from a patient given nivolumab and ipilimumab in sequence. The rearrangement links TRBV13 to TRBJ2-7; D is unresolved. The sequence was collected from a human donor with melanoma. CDR3 loop: CASSMSSYEQYF. The DNA for the CDR3 is TGTGCCAGCAGCATGAGCTCCTACGAGCAGTACTTC.